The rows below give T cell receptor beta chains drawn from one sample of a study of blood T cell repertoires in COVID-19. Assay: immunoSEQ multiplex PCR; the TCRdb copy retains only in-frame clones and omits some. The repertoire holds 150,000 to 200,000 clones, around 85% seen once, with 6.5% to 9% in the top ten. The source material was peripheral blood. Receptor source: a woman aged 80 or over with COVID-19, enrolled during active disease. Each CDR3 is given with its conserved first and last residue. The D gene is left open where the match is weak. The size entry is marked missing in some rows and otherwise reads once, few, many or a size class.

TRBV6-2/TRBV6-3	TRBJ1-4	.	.	TGTGCCAGCAGCAATGGGGGGGCAGGCGGAAAACTGTTTTTT	CASSNGGAGGKLFF
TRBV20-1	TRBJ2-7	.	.	TGCAGTGCCTCTGGGACATTCGAGCAGTACTTC	CSASGTFEQYF
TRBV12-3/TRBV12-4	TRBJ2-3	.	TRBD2	TGTGCCAGCAGGACTAGCGGCACAGATACGCAGTATTTT	CASRTSGTDTQYF
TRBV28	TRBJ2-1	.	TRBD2	TGTGCCAGCAGTGCACTAGCGGGAGGACGGTACAATGAGCAGTTCTTC	CASSALAGGRYNEQFF
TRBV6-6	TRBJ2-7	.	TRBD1	TGTGCCAGCAGCAAGGACAGGGAAGCGAGTGAGCAGTACTTC	CASSKDREASEQYF
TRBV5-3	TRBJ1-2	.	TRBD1	TGTGCCAGAAGCTTCTACACAGGGGGAGGCTATGGCTACACCTTC	CARSFYTGGGYGYTF
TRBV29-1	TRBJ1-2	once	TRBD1	TGCAGCGTCCGACAGGGCGACTATGGCTACACCTTC	CSVRQGDYGYTF
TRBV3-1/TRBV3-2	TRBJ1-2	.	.	TGTGCCAGCAGCCAAGAGACAAGACTATATGGCTACACCTTC	CASSQETRLYGYTF
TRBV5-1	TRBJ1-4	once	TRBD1	TGCGCCAGCAGCCTGTCACAGGGGGGGAGTGAAAAACTGTTTTTT	CASSLSQGGSEKLFF
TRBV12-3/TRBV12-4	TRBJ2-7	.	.	TGTGCCAGCAGTGCATTCATTGAGGGTGAGCAGTACTTC	CASSAFIEGEQYF
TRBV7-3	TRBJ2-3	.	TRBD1	TGTGCCAGCAGCCTCGACAGGGGTACAGATACGCAGTATTTT	CASSLDRGTDTQYF
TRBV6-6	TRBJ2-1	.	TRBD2	TGTGCCAGCAGTTACTTCCGGGGGGGCAATGAGCAGTTCTTC	CASSYFRGGNEQFF
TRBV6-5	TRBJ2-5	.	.	TGTGCCAGCAGTTACTCTCGGGATGTGAAGACCCAGTACTTC	CASSYSRDVKTQYF
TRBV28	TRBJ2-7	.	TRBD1	TGTGCCAGCCCCCCCCTGGACAGGGGAAACGAGCAGTACTTC	CASPPLDRGNEQYF
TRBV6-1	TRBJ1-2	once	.	TGTGCCAGCAGTGAACCCAGCTATGGCTACACCTTC	CASSEPSYGYTF
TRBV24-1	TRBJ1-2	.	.	TGTGCCACCAGTGATGCCGGGACTCCGCACGGCTACACCTTC	CATSDAGTPHGYTF
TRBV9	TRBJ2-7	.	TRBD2	TGTGCCAGCAGCCCGGGGGCTAGCGGGGGGATGTACGAGCAGTACTTC	CASSPGASGGMYEQYF
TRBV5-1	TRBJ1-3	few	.	TGCGCCAGCAGCTTGGACTCGGGTTCTGGAAACACCATATATTTT	CASSLDSGSGNTIYF
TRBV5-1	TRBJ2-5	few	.	TGCGCCAGCAACGCAGGTTTCCAAGAGACCCAGTACTTC	CASNAGFQETQYF
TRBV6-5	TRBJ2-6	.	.	TGTGCCAGCTCCCAGGGAAACTCTGGGGCCAACGTCCTGACTTTC	CASSQGNSGANVLTF
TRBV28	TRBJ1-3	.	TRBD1	TGTGCCAGCAGTTTAGCGGGACAGGGGGCTGGAAACACCATATATTTT	CASSLAGQGAGNTIYF
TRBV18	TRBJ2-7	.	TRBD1	TGTGCCAGCTCACCCGGACAGGGGGTAATCTACGAGCAGTACTTC	CASSPGQGVIYEQYF
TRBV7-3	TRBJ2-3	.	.	TGTGCCAGCAGCTTAAAGGGGGGGACAGATACGCAGTATTTT	CASSLKGGTDTQYF
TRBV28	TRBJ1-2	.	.	TGTGCCAGCAGGGAAGGACAGAATCATGGCTACACCTTC	CASREGQNHGYTF
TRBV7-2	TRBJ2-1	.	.	TGTGCCAGCAGCTTGCGAAGAGGTGTTGAGCAGTTCTTC	CASSLRRGVEQFF
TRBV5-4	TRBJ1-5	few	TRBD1	TGTGCCAGCAGCTCAGGCGCAGGGGGGCAGCCCCAGCATTTT	CASSSGAGGQPQHF
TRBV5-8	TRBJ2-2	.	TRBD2	TGTGCCAGCAGCTCTAGCGGGGGGGCGAACACCGGGGAGCTGTTTTTT	CASSSSGGANTGELFF
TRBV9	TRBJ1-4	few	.	TGTGCCAGCAGCGAGCGGGGGCAAAATGAAAAACTGTTTTTT	CASSERGQNEKLFF
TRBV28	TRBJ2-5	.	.	TGTGCCAGCAGTTTTTCCTGGGGGCCAGCTACCCAGTACTTC	CASSFSWGPATQYF
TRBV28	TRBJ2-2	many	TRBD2	TGTGCCAGCAGTTCGACTAGCGGAGGACCGAACACCGGGGAGCTGTTTTTT	CASSSTSGGPNTGELFF
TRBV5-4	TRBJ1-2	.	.	TGTGCCAGCAGCTCCGGGACACCCTATGGCTACACCTTC	CASSSGTPYGYTF
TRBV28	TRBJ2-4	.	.	TGTGCCAGCAGTTTGTCGGGGGTAGCCAAAAACATTCAGTACTTC	CASSLSGVAKNIQYF
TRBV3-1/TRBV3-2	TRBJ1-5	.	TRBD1	TGTGCCAGCAGCCAAGCAGGGGGCGATCAGCCCCAGCATTTT	CASSQAGGDQPQHF
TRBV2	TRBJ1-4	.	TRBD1	TGTGCCAGCAGTCGGACAGGCCGCGGCCAAAAACTGTTTTTT	CASSRTGRGQKLFF
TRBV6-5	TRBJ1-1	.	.	TGTGCCAGCAGCTTCAGACAAATTAGGAACACTGAAGCTTTCTTT	CASSFRQIRNTEAFF
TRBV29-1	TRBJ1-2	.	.	TGCAGCGTTCAGGCAGGGAACGAGGATGGCTACACCTTC	CSVQAGNEDGYTF
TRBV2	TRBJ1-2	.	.	TGTGCCAGCGGGAGAGAGGCTGGCTACACCTTC	CASGREAGYTF
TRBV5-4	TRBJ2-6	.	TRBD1	TGTGCCAGCAACCCCGCCCGGGACAGGGGGGCTGGGGCCAACGTCCTGACTTTC	CASNPARDRGAGANVLTF
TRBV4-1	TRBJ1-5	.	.	TGCGCCAGCAGCCAAGTGGACAGACTCTCCAATCAGCCCCAGCATTTT	CASSQVDRLSNQPQHF
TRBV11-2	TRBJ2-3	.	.	TGTGCCAGCAGCACTTTCACAGATACGCAGTATTTT	CASSTFTDTQYF
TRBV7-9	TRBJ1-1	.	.	TGTGCCAGCAGCTTGGGGCCGGTCGAGATCACTGAAGCTTTCTTT	CASSLGPVEITEAFF
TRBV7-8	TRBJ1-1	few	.	TGTGCCAGCAGCTTAGCATATTCGGCGGGGGAGAACACTGAAGCTTTCTTT	CASSLAYSAGENTEAFF
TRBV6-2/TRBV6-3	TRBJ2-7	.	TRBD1	TGTGCCAGCAGTTACTCGACAGGGGTCGAGCAGTACTTC	CASSYSTGVEQYF
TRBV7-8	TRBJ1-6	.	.	TGTGCCAGCAGCTCCTCCCACAGGGAGAATTCACCCCTCCACTTT	CASSSSHRENSPLHF
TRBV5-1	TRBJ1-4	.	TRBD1	TGCGCCAGCAGCTTGCAGGGGGGATTTAATGAAAAACTGTTTTTT	CASSLQGGFNEKLFF
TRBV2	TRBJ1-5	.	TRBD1	TGTGCCAGCAGCGGACAGGGGTTAGGAAGCAATCAGCCCCAGCATTTT	CASSGQGLGSNQPQHF
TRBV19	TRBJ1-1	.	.	TGTGCCAGTAGAAACCCTCCCCCGGGGGGCCAGGCTTTCTTT	CASRNPPPGGQAFF
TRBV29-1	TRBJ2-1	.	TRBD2	TGCAGCGTTGGTCAGACTAGCGGGACTAGCGAGCAGTTCTTC	CSVGQTSGTSEQFF
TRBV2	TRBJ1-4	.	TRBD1	TGTGCCAGCAGTGAAGCCGGACAGGTGGGGGTAAAACTGTTTTTT	CASSEAGQVGVKLFF
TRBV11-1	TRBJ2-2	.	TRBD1	TGTGCCAGCAGCTCCTCCGGGACAGGGAACACCGGGGAGCTGTTTTTT	CASSSSGTGNTGELFF
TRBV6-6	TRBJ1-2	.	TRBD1	TGTGCCAGCACCGTTCTAGACAGGGCTAACTATGGCTACACCTTC	CASTVLDRANYGYTF
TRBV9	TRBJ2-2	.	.	TGTGCCAGCAGCTCCCGACAGGCCGGCGGGGAGCTGTTTTTT	CASSSRQAGGELFF
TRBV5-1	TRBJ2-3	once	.	TGCGCCAGCAGCTTGATCGCAGATACGCAGTATTTT	CASSLIADTQYF
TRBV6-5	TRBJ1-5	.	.	TGTGCCAGCAGGGACGACAGGAACTTCAATCAGCCCCAGCATTTT	CASRDDRNFNQPQHF
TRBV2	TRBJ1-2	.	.	TGTGCCAGCAGCGCAGGTAGTTATGGCTACACCTTC	CASSAGSYGYTF